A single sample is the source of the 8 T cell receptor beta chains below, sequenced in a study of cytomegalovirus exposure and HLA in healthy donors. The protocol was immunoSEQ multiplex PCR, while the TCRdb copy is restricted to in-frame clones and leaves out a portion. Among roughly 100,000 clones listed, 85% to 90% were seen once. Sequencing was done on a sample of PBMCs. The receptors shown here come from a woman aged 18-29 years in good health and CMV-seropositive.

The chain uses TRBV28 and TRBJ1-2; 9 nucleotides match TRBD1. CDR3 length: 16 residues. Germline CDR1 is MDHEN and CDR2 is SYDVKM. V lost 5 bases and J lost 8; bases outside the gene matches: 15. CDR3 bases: TGTGCCAGCAGTCCGGAGGGGGACAGGGTTCGTTTGGGCTACACCTTC. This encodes CASSPEGDRVRLGYTF.

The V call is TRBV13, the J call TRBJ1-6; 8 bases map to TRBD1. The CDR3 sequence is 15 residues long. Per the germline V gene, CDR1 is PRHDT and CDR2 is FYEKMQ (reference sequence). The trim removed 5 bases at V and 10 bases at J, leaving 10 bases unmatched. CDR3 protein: CASSGQGQAGSPLHF. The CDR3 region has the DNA TGTGCCAGCAGCGGCCAGGGACAGGCGGGGTCACCCCTCCACTTT.

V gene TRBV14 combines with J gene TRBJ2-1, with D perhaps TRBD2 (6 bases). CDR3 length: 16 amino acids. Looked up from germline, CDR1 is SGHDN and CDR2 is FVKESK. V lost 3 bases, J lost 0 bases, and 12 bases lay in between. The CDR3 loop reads CASSQGTLSSYNEQFF. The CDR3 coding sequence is TGTGCCAGCAGCCAGGGGACTCTGAGCTCCTACAATGAGCAGTTCTTC. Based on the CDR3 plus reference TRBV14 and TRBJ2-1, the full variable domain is EAGVTQFPSHSVIEKGQTVTLRCDPISGHDNLYWYRRVMGKEIKFLLHFVKESKQDESGMPNNRFLAERTGGTYSTLKVQPAELEDSGVYFCASSQGTLSSYNEQFFGPGTRLTVL.

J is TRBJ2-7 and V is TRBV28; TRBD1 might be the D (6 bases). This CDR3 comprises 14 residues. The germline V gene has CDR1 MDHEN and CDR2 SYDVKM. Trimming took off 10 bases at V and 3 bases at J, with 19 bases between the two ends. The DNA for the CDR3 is TGTGCCACCCCTCCAGGGACAAAGGTCTACGAGCAGTACTTC. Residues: CATPPGTKVYEQYF.

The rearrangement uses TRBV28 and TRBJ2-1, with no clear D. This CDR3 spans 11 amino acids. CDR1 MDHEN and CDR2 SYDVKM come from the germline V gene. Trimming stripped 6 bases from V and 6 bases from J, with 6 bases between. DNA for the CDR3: TGTGCCAGCAGCCCTCGCAATGAGCAGTTCTTC. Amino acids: CASSPRNEQFF.

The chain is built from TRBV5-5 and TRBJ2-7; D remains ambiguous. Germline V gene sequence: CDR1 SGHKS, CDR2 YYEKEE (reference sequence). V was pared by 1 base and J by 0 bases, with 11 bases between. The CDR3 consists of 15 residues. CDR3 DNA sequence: TGTGCCAGCAGCTTGATTCCAGGCCTCTCCTACGAGCAGTACTTC. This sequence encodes CASSLIPGLSYEQYF.

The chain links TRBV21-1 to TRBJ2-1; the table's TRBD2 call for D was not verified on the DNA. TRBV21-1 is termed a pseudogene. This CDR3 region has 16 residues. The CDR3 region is CASSKAGRGGYNEQFF. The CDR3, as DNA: TGTGCCAGCAGCAAAGCGGGGCGGGGTGGGTACAATGAGCAGTTCTTC.

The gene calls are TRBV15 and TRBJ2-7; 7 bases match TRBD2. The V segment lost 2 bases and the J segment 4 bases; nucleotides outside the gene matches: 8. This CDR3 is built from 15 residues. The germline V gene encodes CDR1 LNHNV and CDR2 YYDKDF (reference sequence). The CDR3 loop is CATSRSGNSGYEQYF. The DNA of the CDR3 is TGTGCCACCAGCAGATCCGGAAATAGCGGGTACGAGCAGTACTTC.